Below, 20 T cell receptor beta chains from the same sample are listed, as sequenced in a study of blood T cell repertoires in COVID-19. TCRdb keeps only in-frame clones here, not all; method: immunoSEQ multiplex PCR. This sample has some 150,000 clones, with under 85% found just once. Source material: peripheral blood. All receptors derive from a human donor in a cohort sampled during active COVID-19.

This sequence joins TRBV10-3 and TRBJ1-5; TRBD1 aligns across 8 bases. V was pared by 4 bases and J by 1 base, with 3 bases of the junction left unmatched. Germline CDR1 reads ENHRY; CDR2 reads SYGVKD. The CDR3 is made up of 15 amino acids. Here the CDR3 reads CAISGGQESNQPQHF. CDR3 DNA sequence: TGTGCCATCAGTGGGGGACAGGAGAGCAATCAGCCCCAGCATTTT.

The chain has TRBV5-4 and TRBJ2-5, with a tentative D call TRBD2 (7 bases). Germline V gives CDR1 SGHNT, CDR2 YYREEE (reference sequence). The CDR3 consists of 15 residues. The germline V and J ends were trimmed by 4 bases and 1 base, with 14 bases remaining between them. The CDR3 spells CASSPSGGFQETQYF. The DNA for the CDR3 is TGTGCCAGCAGCCCCTCGGGGGGCTTCCAAGAGACCCAGTACTTC.

The chain carries TRBV7-2 and TRBJ2-3, with 7 bases aligning to TRBD2. Trimming took 3 bases from V and 5 from J; bases not matched to a gene: 5. The length of the CDR3 is 14 residues. Germline values: CDR1 SGHTA, CDR2 FQGNSA. The CDR3 here is CASSFSGEGDTQYF. The CDR3 region has the DNA TGTGCCAGCAGCTTCTCCGGGGAGGGAGATACGCAGTATTTT.

This clone was seen only once. CDR3 amino acids: CASSATGGTEAFF. The CDR3 DNA follows: TGTGCCAGCAGTGCAACAGGGGGCACTGAAGCTTTCTTT. The chain combines TRBV6-4 with TRBJ1-1; 8 bases map to TRBD1. V lost 4 bases, J lost 4 bases, and 2 bases stayed unmatched. This CDR3 comprises 13 residues. CDR1 and CDR2 (germline): MRHNA, SNTAGT.

This chain joins TRBV3-1 (or the pseudogene TRBV3-2) and TRBJ2-5; 8 nucleotides match TRBD2. The CDR3 spans 16 residues. Germline CDR1 and CDR2: LGHDT and YNNKEL (reference sequence). V was clipped by 0 bases and J by 10 bases; unmatched bases: 13. In nucleotides, the CDR3 is TGTGCCAGCAGCCAAGACACGGGGGGGCGGCGAAAGGACCAGTACTTC. It encodes CASSQDTGGRRKDQYF.

This clone was found once. The chain links TRBV4-3 to TRBJ2-2; D is unclear. The length of the CDR3 is 13 residues. Trimming left V 0 bases short and J 6 bases short, with 5 bases between. The germline gives CDR1 LGHNA, CDR2 YSLEER. The CDR3 protein is CASSQDRAGELFF. In DNA, the CDR3 is TGCGCCAGCAGCCAAGACCGGGCCGGGGAGCTGTTTTTT.

The chain carries TRBV29-1 and TRBJ1-5; weak D call: TRBD1 (5 bases). Germline assignment: CDR1 SQVTM and CDR2 ANQGSEA. This CDR3 has 14 residues. The V end lost 4 bases, the J end lost 2 bases, and 12 bases lay between the germline ends. The CDR3 loop is CSVGGVGGNQPQHF. In DNA form, the CDR3 reads TGCAGCGTTGGGGGGGTAGGTGGCAATCAGCCCCAGCATTTT.

The CDR3 region has the DNA TGTGCCACCGCGGAGGGCGACCTCGGGAACACTGAAGCTTTCTTT. Protein product: CATAEGDLGNTEAFF. The genes are TRBV6-1 and TRBJ1-1; D is uncertain. V was cut by 10 bases and J by 1 base, with 19 bases left in between. The length of the CDR3 is 15 residues. CDR1 is MNHNS and CDR2 is SASEGT in the germline V gene.

The V gene is TRBV7-3, the J gene TRBJ2-5, with a tentative D call TRBD1 (6 bases). The CDR3 is made up of 16 amino acids. The V end lost 1 base, the J end lost 5 bases, and 17 bases lay between the germline ends. The germline gives CDR1 SGHTA, CDR2 FQGTGA. The CDR3 bases are TGTGCCAGCAGCTTAAAGGCCAGGGGAGCTTGGGAGACCCAGTACTTC. Its protein is CASSLKARGAWETQYF.

The J gene is TRBJ1-4, the V gene TRBV28; a weak D match, TRBD1 (6 bases). The germline V gene encodes CDR1 MDHEN and CDR2 SYDVKM. V shed 7 bases and J shed 17 bases, with 23 bases lying between them. This CDR3 comprises 13 residues. The CDR3 bases are TGTGCCAGCACAACAGGGCCGTCACGGTTGGGATTTTTT. Translation: CASTTGPSRLGFF.

V gene TRBV29-1 combines with J gene TRBJ1-1; 9 nucleotides agree with TRBD1. The CDR3 loop spans 13 amino acids. Germline V lookup: CDR1 SQVTM, CDR2 ANQGSEA. The V segment lost 7 bases and the J segment 6 bases; nucleotides outside the gene matches: 9. The CDR3 nucleotides read TGCAGCGCTGGGGACAGGGCTTTCCCTGAAGCTTTCTTT. Translated: CSAGDRAFPEAFF. Supplemented by reference TRBV29-1 and TRBJ1-1, the full variable domain reads SAVISQKPSRDICQRGTSLTIQCQVDSQVTMMFWYRQQPGQSLTLIATANQGSEATYESGFVIDKFPISRPNLTFSTLTVSNMSPEDSSIYLCSAGDRAFPEAFFGQGTRLTVV.

J is TRBJ2-2 and V is TRBV5-1; a weak D match, TRBD1 (6 bases). The CDR3 sequence is 15 residues long. Trimming took off 2 bases at V and 1 base at J, with 9 bases between the two ends. Germline CDR1 and CDR2: SGHRS and YFSETQ. This CDR3 reads CASSLVQGNTGELFF. Written as DNA, the CDR3 is TGCGCCAGCAGCTTAGTACAGGGGAACACCGGGGAGCTGTTTTTT.

This chain connects TRBV30 to TRBJ1-1; D is ambiguous. The CDR3 has 13 residues. The V and J ends lost 0 bases and 1 base respectively, with 6 bases between them. Germline V lookup: CDR1 GTSNPN, CDR2 SVGIG (reference sequence). The CDR3 region has the DNA TGTGCCTGGAGTGTAAACGGGAACACTGAAGCTTTCTTT. This codes for CAWSVNGNTEAFF.

A single count supports this clone. The CDR3 loop is CASSPGTSLLSGNTIYF. The CDR3 region has the DNA TGCGCCAGCAGCCCCGGGACAAGCCTTCTTTCTGGAAACACCATATATTTT. The chain has TRBV5-1 and TRBJ1-3; D is possibly TRBD1 (6 bases). The germline V gene encodes CDR1 SGHRS and CDR2 YFSETQ. The CDR3 is 17 residues long. Trimming left V 4 bases short and J 1 base short, with 18 bases between.

The V and J genes are TRBV6-5 and TRBJ2-7; TRBD2 is a possible D gene (5 bases). Germline loops: CDR1 MNHEY, CDR2 SVGAGI. The CDR3 has 14 amino acids. The V end was cut by 7 bases, the J end by 2 bases, with 15 bases between. CDR3 sequence (DNA): TGTGCCAGCACCCTAAGCGGTGCCACCTACGAGCAGTACTTC. Protein sequence: CASTLSGATYEQYF.

This chain connects TRBV7-9 to TRBJ1-1; D gene unclear. V was pared by 5 bases and J by 2 bases, with 15 bases between. Germline CDR1 and CDR2: SEHNR and FQNEAQ (reference sequence). This CDR3 is built from 15 residues. The CDR3 spells CASSPPGRINTEAFF. CDR3 DNA: TGTGCCAGCAGCCCCCCGGGTAGGATCAACACTGAAGCTTTCTTT.

This chain connects TRBV7-9 to TRBJ2-2; the D is unclear. V was shortened by 2 bases and J by 5 bases, with 12 bases between the two germline ends. Germline assignment: CDR1 SEHNR and CDR2 FQNEAQ (reference sequence). The CDR3 loop spans 15 amino acids. In DNA form, the CDR3 reads TGTGCCAGCAGCTTATTCGGTGCTTCGACCGGGGAGCTGTTTTTT. This translates into CASSLFGASTGELFF.

The count of this clone is one. The rearrangement uses TRBV3-1 (or the pseudogene TRBV3-2) and TRBJ2-3; TRBD2 agrees at 8 bases. Per the germline V gene, CDR1 is LGHDT and CDR2 is YNNKEL (reference sequence). The CDR3 is 15 residues long. After removal of 1 base from V and 7 bases from J, the junction contained 7 bases not matched to a gene. CDR3 sequence: CASSQGVPGGYTQYF. CDR3 nucleotide sequence: TGTGCCAGCAGCCAAGGGGTACCGGGGGGGTATACGCAGTATTTT.

V is TRBV9 and J is TRBJ2-2, with D unresolved. Trimming pared 0 bases from V and 7 bases from J, leaving 4 bases between. Germline V CDR1 and CDR2: SGDLS, YYNGEE. The CDR3 is 12 residues long. In nucleotides, the CDR3 is TGTGCCAGCAGCGTAGCGTACGGGGAGCTGTTTTTT. This sequence encodes CASSVAYGELFF.

The chain joins TRBV3-1 (or the pseudogene TRBV3-2) to TRBJ2-7; 10 bases agree with TRBD1. Germline CDR1 reads LGHDT; CDR2 reads YNNKEL (reference sequence). The junction had 6 bases not matched to a gene; V was cut back by 1 base and J by 6 bases. This CDR3 has 15 residues. CDR3 coding DNA: TGTGCCAGCAGCCAAGGGTGGGACAGGGGCCGCGAGCAGTACTTC. The encoded protein is CASSQGWDRGREQYF.